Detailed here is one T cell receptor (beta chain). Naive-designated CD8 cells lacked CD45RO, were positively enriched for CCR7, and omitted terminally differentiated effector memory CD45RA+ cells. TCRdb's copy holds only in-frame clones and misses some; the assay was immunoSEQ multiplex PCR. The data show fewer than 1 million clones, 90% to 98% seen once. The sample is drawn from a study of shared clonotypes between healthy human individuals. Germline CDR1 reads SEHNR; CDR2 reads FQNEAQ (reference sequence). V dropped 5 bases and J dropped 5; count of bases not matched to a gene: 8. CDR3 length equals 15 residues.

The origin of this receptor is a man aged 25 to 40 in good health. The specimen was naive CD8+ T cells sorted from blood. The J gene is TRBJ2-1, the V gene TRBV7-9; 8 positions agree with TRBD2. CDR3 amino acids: CASSPAGTSNNEQFF. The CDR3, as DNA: TGTGCCAGCAGCCCGGCCGGGACTAGTAACAATGAGCAGTTCTTC.